This T cell receptor beta chain emerged from a study of OX40 agonist ivuxolimab in advanced cancers. The overall study: Ivuxolimab, an agonist antibody against OX40 (CD134), was given to patients. Study-wide points: Undetermined was the antigen specificity of the expanded peripheral T cells.

Trimming stripped 6 bases from V and 0 bases from J, with 6 bases between. CDR3 length: 13 residues. The V gene's germline CDR1 is ENHRY and CDR2 SYGVKD. Here immunoSEQ multiplex PCR was the method, and the copy in TCRdb shows in-frame clones only, minus some. The sample yields over 95,000 clones, roughly nine tenths seen once. This clone has just one count. What it binds is not known. This chain connects TRBV10-3 to TRBJ1-5, with D maybe TRBD1 (5 bases). This TCR derives from an adult with an advanced solid tumor such as melanoma, head and neck, liver or kidney cancer. Sequenced here: CD4+ or CD8+ T cells sorted from blood, sampled in a trial of the OX40 agonist ivuxolimab. Here the CDR3 DNA reads TGTGCCATCAGACAGGATAGCAATCAGCCCCAGCATTTT. Its translation: CAIRQDSNQPQHF.